The TCR beta chain under discussion was sequenced for a study of shared clonotypes between healthy human individuals. About the study: Donors were two women and a few men aged 18 to 49.

V was shortened by 2 bases and J by 10 bases, with 11 bases between the two germline ends. CDR1 is WSHSY, CDR2 SAAADI, per germline. The CDR3 length is 12 residues. Some clones are missing from TCRdb's copy, which holds only in-frame ones; the method was immunoSEQ multiplex PCR. The sample lists just over 2,000,000 clones, approximately 95% occurring once. Input material: naive CD4+ T cells sorted from blood. Subset noted: CD45RA+ positively selected. J is TRBJ2-5 and V is TRBV10-2; no clear D gene. The clonotype was recovered from a man between 18 and 29 years old in good health. The CDR3 sequence is CASSEVGGRQYF. CDR3 sequence (DNA): TGCGCCAGCAGTGAGGTTGGCGGCCGCCAGTACTTC.